A single T cell receptor (beta chain) is shown here with its context. The antigen is unknown. This sample was taken from a study of cytomegalovirus exposure and HLA in healthy donors. Study results and caveats: Sequencing likely caused a cluster of highly shared sequence variants. Apparent HLA restriction characterized most CMV-associated TCR beta chains in a later analysis. The study listed roughly 160 cytomegalovirus-associated TCR beta chains.

PCR amplification relied on 60 Vbeta primers (plus 13 Jbeta primers). Clones were sequenced by immunoSEQ multiplex PCR, and TCRdb holds only the in-frame ones, with some missing. Seen here are a few hundred thousand clones, approximately 70% observed once, and the top ten hold 1.5% to 2%. The CDR3 contains 19 residues. The V segment lost 2 bases and the J segment 2 bases; nucleotides outside the gene matches: 10. Germline CDR1 and CDR2: SGHTS and YDEGEE. The sample consisted of PBMCs. This clonotype originated in a woman in her thirties in good health and CMV-seronegative. The rearrangement uses TRBV5-8 and TRBJ2-6; 10 bases map to TRBD1. The DNA of the CDR3 is TGTGCCAGCAGCTTACTGTTTCGGGACAGGGGCACTGGGGCCAACGTCCTGACTTTC. It encodes CASSLLFRDRGTGANVLTF. Supplemented by reference TRBV5-8 and TRBJ2-6, the full variable domain reads EAGVTQSPTHLIKTRGQQATLRCSPISGHTSVYWYQQALGLGLQFLLWYDEGEERNRGNFPPRFSGRQFPNYSSELNVNALELEDSALYLCASSLLFRDRGTGANVLTFGAGSRLTVL.